This T cell receptor (beta chain) was recovered during a study of CD8 T cells in Susac syndrome. Overall study: Among the Susac syndrome patients who underwent sequencing, roughly 6 had clinically active disease, while about 8 of them were in remission. Patients with Susac syndrome were therapy-naive, on corticosteroids, or on intravenous immunoglobulin alone at blood draw.

Note on this clonotype: Its antigen is unknown.

Random-hexamer reverse transcription was applied to roughly 0.5 to 1 ug RNA. The CDR3 of TCR beta was amplified by immunoSEQ multiplex PCR across 54 Vbeta and 13 Jbeta. TCRdb called the immunoSEQ multiplex PCR reads again in MiXCR, with one record for every CDR3 protein. The table shows tens of thousands of distinct CDR3 sequences, with 95% to 97% occurring only once. Points from the study as a whole: Clonal expansion was present among Susac CD8+ cells. This expansion reached its peak in TEMRA cells and in active patients.

V was pared by 6 bases and J by 3 bases, with 12 bases between. This CDR3 region has 13 residues. Germline values: CDR1 DFQATT, CDR2 SNEGSKA (reference sequence). The sample comprised CD8+ T cells from PBMCs. V and J are TRBV20-1 and TRBJ1-5, with D possibly being TRBD1 (5 bases). This TCR came from a human donor with Susac syndrome. DNA for the CDR3: TGCAGTGCCGCGGGGGGGGACAATCAGCCCCAGCATTTT. Protein sequence: CSAAGGDNQPQHF.